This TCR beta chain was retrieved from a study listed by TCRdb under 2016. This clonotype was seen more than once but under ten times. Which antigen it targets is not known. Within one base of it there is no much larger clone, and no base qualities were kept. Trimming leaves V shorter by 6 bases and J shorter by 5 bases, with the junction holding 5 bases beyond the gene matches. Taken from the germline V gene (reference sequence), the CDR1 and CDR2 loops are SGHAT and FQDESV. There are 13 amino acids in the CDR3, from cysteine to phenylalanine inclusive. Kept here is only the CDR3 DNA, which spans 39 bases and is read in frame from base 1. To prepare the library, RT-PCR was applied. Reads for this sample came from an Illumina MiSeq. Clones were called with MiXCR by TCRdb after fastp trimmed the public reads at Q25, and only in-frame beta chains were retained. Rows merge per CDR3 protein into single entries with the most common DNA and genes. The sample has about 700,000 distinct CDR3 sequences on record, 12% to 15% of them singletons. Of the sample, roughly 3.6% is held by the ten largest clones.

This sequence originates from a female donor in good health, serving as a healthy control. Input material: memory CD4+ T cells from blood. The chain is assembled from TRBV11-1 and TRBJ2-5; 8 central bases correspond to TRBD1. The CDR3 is CASRRQGRETQYF. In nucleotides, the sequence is TGTGCCAGCAGACGACAGGGGCGGGAGACCCAGTACTTC.